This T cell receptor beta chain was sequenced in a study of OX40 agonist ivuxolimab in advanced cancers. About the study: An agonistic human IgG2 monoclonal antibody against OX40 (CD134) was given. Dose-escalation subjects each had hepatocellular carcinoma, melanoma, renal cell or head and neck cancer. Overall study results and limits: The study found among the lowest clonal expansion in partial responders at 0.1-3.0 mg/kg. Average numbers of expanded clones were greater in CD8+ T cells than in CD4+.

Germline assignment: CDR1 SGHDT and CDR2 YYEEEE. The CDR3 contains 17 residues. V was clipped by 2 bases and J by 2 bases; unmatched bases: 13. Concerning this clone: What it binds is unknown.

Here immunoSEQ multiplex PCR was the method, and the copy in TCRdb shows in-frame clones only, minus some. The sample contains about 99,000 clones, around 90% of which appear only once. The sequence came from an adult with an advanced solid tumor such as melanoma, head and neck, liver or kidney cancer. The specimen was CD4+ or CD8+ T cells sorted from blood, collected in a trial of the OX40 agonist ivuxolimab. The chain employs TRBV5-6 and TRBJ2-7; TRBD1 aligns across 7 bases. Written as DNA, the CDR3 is TGTGCCAGCAGCTTCGGTGGATTAGGACAGGCCACCTACGAGCAGTACTTC. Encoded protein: CASSFGGLGQATYEQYF.